The 20 T cell receptor beta chains presented below share a single source sample, sequenced in a study of cytomegalovirus exposure and HLA in healthy donors. Use of 60 Vbeta and 13 Jbeta primers characterized the PCR. This table comes from immunoSEQ multiplex PCR, and its TCRdb copy is limited to in-frame clones, with some not included. The repertoire consists of 150,000 to 200,000 clones, with about four fifths occurring once and the leading ten covering 1.5%. Input material: PBMCs. The receptors shown here come from a male donor in good health and CMV-seronegative.

The chain couples TRBV6-5 to TRBJ1-6; D unclear. In germline, CDR1 is MNHEY, CDR2 SVGAGI. Trimming removed 0 bases at V and 10 bases at J, with 16 bases between. CDR3 size: 16 residues. CDR3 in DNA: TGTGCCAGCAGTTACTCCACGCGGCCGTTAGGCTCACCCCTCCACTTT. It encodes CASSYSTRPLGSPLHF.

The rearrangement uses TRBV5-6 and TRBJ1-2, with 9 bases lining up with TRBD1. CDR3 size: 14 residues. Germline CDR1 and CDR2: SGHDT and YYEEEE. V gave up 2 bases and J gave up 8 bases; unmatched junction bases: 7. CDR3 nucleotide sequence: TGTGCCAGCAGCTTCCTACAGGGGGCGGGAGGCTACACCTTC. Its translation: CASSFLQGAGGYTF.

The V call is TRBV18, the J call TRBJ1-1; 7 bases fit TRBD1. CDR3 length: 14 residues. Germline loops: CDR1 KGHSH, CDR2 LQKENI. With 5 bases clipped from V and 3 bases from J, the junction kept 6 bases outside the gene matches. In DNA, the CDR3 is TGTGCCAGCTCATTCCTGGGACAGTACACTGAAGCTTTCTTT. Amino acids: CASSFLGQYTEAFF. Supplemented by reference TRBV18 and TRBJ1-1, the full variable domain reads NAGVMQNPRHLVRRRGQEARLRCSPMKGHSHVYWYRQLPEEGLKFMVYLQKENIIDESGMPKERFSAEFPKEGPSILRIQQVVRGDSAAYFCASSFLGQYTEAFFGQGTRLTVV.

The rearrangement joins TRBV29-1 to TRBJ2-1; 7 nucleotides agree with TRBD1. Germline V gene data show CDR1 as SQVTM and CDR2 as ANQGSEA. The trim removed 1 base at V and 0 bases at J, leaving 6 bases unmatched. This CDR3 is 16 amino acids long. The CDR3 is CSVEGTRQGSYNEQFF. The CDR3 DNA sequence: TGCAGCGTTGAAGGGACCCGACAGGGCTCCTACAATGAGCAGTTCTTC.

The V call is TRBV4-3, the J call TRBJ2-1, with TRBD2 matching over 7 bases. The junction had 14 bases not matched to a gene; V was cut back by 1 base and J by 8 bases. Germline values: CDR1 LGHNA, CDR2 YSLEER. This CDR3 has 17 amino acids. As DNA, the CDR3 is TGCGCCAGCAGCCAAGGGAGACCGGGACTAAGGCCAGATGAGCAGTTCTTC. Amino acid sequence: CASSQGRPGLRPDEQFF.

V is TRBV19 and J is TRBJ2-1, with 9 bases aligning to TRBD2. J lost 14 bases, V lost 3 bases, and 11 bases had no gene match. The CDR3 contains 14 residues. Germline V gives CDR1 LNHDA, CDR2 SQIVND (reference sequence). CDR3 nucleotides: TGTGCCAGTAGTATCCTGGGCGGGGGGGGGTTTAAGTTCTTC. It is translated as CASSILGGGGFKFF. Drawing the rest from reference TRBV19 and TRBJ2-1, the complete variable domain is DGGITQSPKYLFRKEGQNVTLSCEQNLNHDAMYWYRQDPGQGLRLIYYSQIVNDFQKGDIAEGYSVSREKKESFPLTVTSAQKNPTAFYLCASSILGGGGFKFFGPGTRLTVL.

This clone has only one observation. The chain recombines TRBV7-8 with TRBJ1-2, with 7 positions matching TRBD1. J was trimmed by 6 bases and V by 4 bases; bases with no gene match: 11. CDR3 length equals 15 residues. Germline V lookup: CDR1 SGHVS, CDR2 FQNEAQ. CDR3 amino acids: CASSSETGRAHGYTF. The CDR3 bases are TGTGCCAGCAGCTCAGAGACAGGGAGAGCCCATGGCTACACCTTC. Filled out from reference TRBV7-8 and TRBJ1-2, the complete variable domain reads GAGVSQSPRYKVAKRGQDVALRCDPISGHVSLFWYQQALGQGPEFLTYFQNEAQLDKSGLPSDRFFAERPEGSVSTLKIQRTQQEDSAVYLCASSSETGRAHGYTFGSGTRLTVV.

The chain couples TRBV10-3 to TRBJ2-1; 9 positions match TRBD2. Germline lookup yields CDR1 ENHRY and CDR2 SYGVKD. The CDR3 consists of 14 residues. Trimming removed 4 bases from V and 9 bases from J; junction bases left unmatched: 7. The CDR3 protein is CAISVSGGRAEQFF. The CDR3 DNA reads as TGTGCCATCAGTGTTAGCGGGGGAAGGGCTGAGCAGTTCTTC.

The V gene is TRBV7-6, the J gene TRBJ2-5, with D maybe TRBD1 (6 bases). Trimming left V 2 bases short and J 0 bases short, with 16 bases between. The CDR3 loop spans 17 amino acids. CDR1 SGHVS and CDR2 FNYEAQ come from the germline V gene. CDR3 coding DNA: TGTGCCAGCAGCTTACTCTTTGGACAGAAGTACCAAGAGACCCAGTACTTC. This codes for CASSLLFGQKYQETQYF.

The chain employs TRBV7-2 and TRBJ2-5, with 9 bases fitting TRBD2. The J call is doubtful: the DNA matches TRBJ2-7 better. Germline CDR1 SGHTA, CDR2 FQGNSA. This CDR3 spans 14 amino acids. CDR3 bases: TGTGCCAGCAGCGAATATAGCGGGAGCGTCGAGCAGTACTTC. Translating it yields CASSEYSGSVEQYF.

The chain couples TRBV7-2 to TRBJ2-7; D unclear. The CDR3 sequence is 11 residues long. CDR1 and CDR2 from the germline V gene are SGHTA and FQGNSA. V was shortened by 5 bases and J by 4 bases, with 6 bases between the two germline ends. CDR3 region: CASSRYYEQYF. The CDR3 bases are TGTGCCAGCAGCCGCTATTACGAGCAGTACTTC.

This clone has just a few counts. The chain couples TRBV6-5 to TRBJ1-2; 8 bases are shared with TRBD1. Germline CDR1 is MNHEY and CDR2 is SVGAGI. Unmatched junction bases numbered 6, after V lost 6 bases and J lost 0 bases. The CDR3 is 15 amino acids. The CDR3 loop is CASRAGGASNYGYTF. CDR3 nucleotides: TGTGCCAGCAGGGCAGGGGGCGCGTCTAACTATGGCTACACCTTC.

The gene calls are TRBV7-3 and TRBJ2-2, with D possibly matching TRBD2 (6 bases). Germline V gene data show CDR1 as SGHTA and CDR2 as FQGTGA. The V and J ends lost 0 bases and 3 bases respectively, with 11 bases between them. The CDR3 consists of 16 residues. DNA of the CDR3: TGTGCCAGCAGCTTAACGGGCGGGACTCACACCGGGGAGCTGTTTTTT. The encoded protein is CASSLTGGTHTGELFF.

This chain joins TRBV5-4 and TRBJ2-1; D not resolved. Per germline, CDR1 SGHNT and CDR2 YYREEE (reference sequence). The length of the CDR3 is 13 residues. V lost 1 base and J 8 bases, leaving 10 bases between the germline ends. CDR3: CASSLISFDEQFF. In nucleotides, the CDR3 is TGTGCCAGCAGCTTGATATCCTTCGATGAGCAGTTCTTC.

J is TRBJ1-6 and V is TRBV6-5; TRBD1 aligns across 9 bases. The CDR3 consists of 14 residues. J was trimmed by 9 bases and V by 0 bases; bases with no gene match: 0. Germline CDR1 is MNHEY and CDR2 is SVGAGI. The CDR3 is CASSYSTGGSPLHF. DNA of the CDR3: TGTGCCAGCAGTTACTCGACAGGGGGTTCACCCCTCCACTTT.

There are a few counts of this clone. V gene TRBV29-1 combines with J gene TRBJ2-7; 11 positions match TRBD1. The CDR3 is 13 amino acids. From germline, CDR1 is SQVTM and CDR2 ANQGSEA. With 7 bases clipped from V and 2 bases from J, the junction kept 4 bases outside the gene matches. CDR3 DNA: TGCAGCGGTGGACAGGGGGCCCCCTACGAGCAGTACTTC. Its protein product is CSGGQGAPYEQYF.

In regard to this clone: At one end the junction does not follow the germline gene, possibly because of a read error. The chain carries TRBV6-1 and TRBJ1-1; 7 positions match TRBD1. The CDR3 is 13 residues long. The germline gives CDR1 MNHNS, CDR2 SASEGT. CDR3 sequence (DNA): TGTGGCAGCAGGGGGTTAGAGACAGAGGAAGCTTTCTTT. It codes for CGSRGLETEEAFF.

The chain combines TRBV2 with TRBJ1-1; D is uncertain. Trimming left V 6 bases short and J 0 bases short, with 11 bases between. CDR3 length equals 14 residues. CDR1 is SNHLY, CDR2 FYNNEI, per germline. The CDR3 coding sequence is TGTGCCAGCAGCGTACCTGACATGAACACTGAAGCTTTCTTT. Amino acids: CASSVPDMNTEAFF.

The sample holds a few counts of this clone. The chain has TRBV6-1 and TRBJ1-1; TRBD1 is a possible D gene (5 bases). The germline V gene encodes CDR1 MNHNS and CDR2 SASEGT. V was shortened by 2 bases and J by 1 base, with 8 bases between the two germline ends. The CDR3 totals 14 residues. The CDR3: CASSEQGRNTEAFF. The CDR3 bases are TGTGCCAGCAGTGAACAGGGCCGGAACACTGAAGCTTTCTTT.

The chain recombines TRBV7-2 with TRBJ2-7; 9 bases fit TRBD1. The J segment lost 3 bases and the V segment lost 5 bases, leaving 11 bases of the junction unmatched. The CDR3 has 16 residues. CDR1 and CDR2 from the germline V gene are SGHTA and FQGNSA. CDR3 nucleotides: TGTGCCAGCAGCCCTAGGGGAGACAGGGGGGACTACGAGCAGTACTTC. Translating gives CASSPRGDRGDYEQYF. The whole variable domain, filled in from reference TRBV7-2 and TRBJ2-7, reads GAGVSQSPSNKVTEKGKDVELRCDPISGHTALYWYRQSLGQGLEFLIYFQGNSAPDKSGLPSDRFSAERTGGSVSTLTIQRTQQEDSAVYLCASSPRGDRGDYEQYFGPGTRLTVT.